A single sample is the source of the 5 T cell receptor beta chains below, sequenced in a study of blood T cell repertoires in COVID-19. Clones were sequenced by immunoSEQ multiplex PCR, and TCRdb holds only the in-frame ones, with some missing. The repertoire holds 150,000 to 180,000 clones, about 80% seen once, with approximately 30% in the top ten. The sample comprised peripheral blood. These receptors were obtained from a woman aged 60 to 75 with acute or convalescent COVID-19.

The chain has TRBV18 and TRBJ2-4, with 7 nucleotides matching TRBD1. CDR1 and CDR2 from the germline V gene are KGHSH and LQKENI. The V and J ends lost 0 bases and 7 bases, in that order; junction bases with no gene match: 6. The CDR3 covers 15 residues. In nucleotides, the CDR3 is TGTGCCAGCTCACCACCAGGGGGCATGGGTAACATTCAGTACTTC. This codes for CASSPPGGMGNIQYF.

The rearrangement joins TRBV10-1 to TRBJ2-7; D is possibly TRBD1 (6 bases). CDR3 length: 14 residues. Germline V gives CDR1 WNHNN, CDR2 SYGVQD (reference sequence). The V end was cut by 5 bases, the J end by 4 bases, with 15 bases between. The CDR3: CASSKQGSRYEQYF. The CDR3 bases are TGCGCCAGCAGTAAACAGGGTTCCAGGTACGAGCAGTACTTC.

This sequence joins TRBV10-1 and TRBJ2-1; D might be TRBD1 (5 bases). Deletions cut 6 bases from V and 0 bases from J, with 12 bases between. CDR1 WNHNN and CDR2 SYGVQD come from the germline V gene (reference sequence). CDR3 length: 15 residues. CDR3 loop: CASRQDTSSYNEQFF. The DNA of the CDR3 is TGCGCCAGCAGACAGGACACGAGCTCCTACAATGAGCAGTTCTTC.

The rearrangement joins TRBV10-3 to TRBJ1-6, with unresolved D. CDR3 length: 16 amino acids. Germline V gene sequence: CDR1 ENHRY, CDR2 SYGVKD. The germline V and J ends were trimmed by 8 bases and 9 bases, with 23 bases remaining between them. The CDR3 DNA sequence: TGTGCCATCTCACCCGGAGGAACCTATAATGGTTCACCCCTCCACTTT. Its translation: CAISPGGTYNGSPLHF.

The rearrangement joins TRBV21-1 to TRBJ2-7; the table assigns TRBD2, which was not confirmed against the DNA. TRBV21-1 is noted as a pseudogene. This CDR3 contains 16 residues. CDR3 sequence: CASSPHLGGGLYEQYF. In DNA, the CDR3 is TGTGCCAGCAGCCCCCACTTGGGCGGGGGACTGTACGAGCAGTACTTC.